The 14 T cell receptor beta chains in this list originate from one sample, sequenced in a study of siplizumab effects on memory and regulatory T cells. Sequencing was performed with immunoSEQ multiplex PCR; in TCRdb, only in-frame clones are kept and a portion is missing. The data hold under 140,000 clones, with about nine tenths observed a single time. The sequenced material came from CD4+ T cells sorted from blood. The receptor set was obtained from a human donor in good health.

The CDR3 region is CASSKTALDQPQHF. The CDR3 nucleotides are TGCGCCAGCAGCAAGACTGCTCTTGATCAGCCCCAGCATTTT. J is TRBJ1-5 and V is TRBV10-2; D ambiguous. The germline V gene encodes CDR1 WSHSY and CDR2 SAAADI. The CDR3 is made up of 14 amino acids. Trimming removed 6 bases from V and 5 bases from J, with 14 bases in between.

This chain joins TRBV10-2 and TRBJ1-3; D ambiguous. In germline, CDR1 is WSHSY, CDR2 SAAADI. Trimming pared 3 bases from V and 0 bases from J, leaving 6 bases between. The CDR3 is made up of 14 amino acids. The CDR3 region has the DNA TGCGCCAGCAGTGAACCTTTCTCTGGAAACACCATATATTTT. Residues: CASSEPFSGNTIYF.

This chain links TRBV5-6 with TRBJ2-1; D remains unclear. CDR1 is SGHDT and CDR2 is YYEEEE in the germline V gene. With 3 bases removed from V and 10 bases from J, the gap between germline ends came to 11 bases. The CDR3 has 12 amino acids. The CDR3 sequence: CASSSMRHEQFF. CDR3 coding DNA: TGTGCCAGCAGCTCGATGCGGCACGAGCAGTTCTTC.

The DNA for the CDR3 is TGTGCCAGCTCACCTCCGGGACTAGCGGGGACCAATGAGCAGTTCTTC. Its protein product is CASSPPGLAGTNEQFF. The chain couples TRBV18 to TRBJ2-1, with 13 bases that match TRBD2. CDR1 is KGHSH, CDR2 LQKENI, per germline. The CDR3 spans 16 residues. V lost 3 bases, J lost 6 bases, and 5 bases stayed unmatched.

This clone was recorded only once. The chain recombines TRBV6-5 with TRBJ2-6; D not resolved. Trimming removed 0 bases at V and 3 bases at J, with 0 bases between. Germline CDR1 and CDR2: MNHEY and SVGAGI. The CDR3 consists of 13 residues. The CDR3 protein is CASSYSGANVLTF. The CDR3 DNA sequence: TGTGCCAGCAGTTACTCTGGGGCCAACGTCCTGACTTTC.

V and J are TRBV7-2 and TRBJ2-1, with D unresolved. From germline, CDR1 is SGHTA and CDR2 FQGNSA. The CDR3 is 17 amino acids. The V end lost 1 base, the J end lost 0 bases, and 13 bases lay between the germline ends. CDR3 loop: CASSLVAGKSSYNEQFF. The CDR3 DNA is TGTGCCAGCAGCTTAGTAGCAGGCAAAAGCTCCTACAATGAGCAGTTCTTC.

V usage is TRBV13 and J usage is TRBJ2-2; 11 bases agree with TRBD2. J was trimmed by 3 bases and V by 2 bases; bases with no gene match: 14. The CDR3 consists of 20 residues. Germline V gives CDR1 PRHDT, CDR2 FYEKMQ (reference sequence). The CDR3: CASSLRRLAGGLGYTGELFF. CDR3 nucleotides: TGTGCCAGCAGCTTACGTCGGCTAGCGGGAGGACTTGGGTACACCGGGGAGCTGTTTTTT.

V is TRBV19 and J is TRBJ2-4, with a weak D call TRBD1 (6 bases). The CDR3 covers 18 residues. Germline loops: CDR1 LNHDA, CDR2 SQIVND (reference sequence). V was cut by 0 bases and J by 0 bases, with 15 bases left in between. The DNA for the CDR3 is TGTGCCAGTAGTATAGATCAATGGACAGAGAAAGCCAAAAACATTCAGTACTTC. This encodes CASSIDQWTEKAKNIQYF.

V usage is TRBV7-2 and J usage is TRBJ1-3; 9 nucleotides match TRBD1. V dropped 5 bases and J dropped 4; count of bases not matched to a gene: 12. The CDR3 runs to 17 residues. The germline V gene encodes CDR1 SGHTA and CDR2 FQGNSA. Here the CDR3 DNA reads TGTGCCAGCAGCATAAACTCCGGGACAGGGCTCGGAAACACCATATATTTT. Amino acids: CASSINSGTGLGNTIYF.

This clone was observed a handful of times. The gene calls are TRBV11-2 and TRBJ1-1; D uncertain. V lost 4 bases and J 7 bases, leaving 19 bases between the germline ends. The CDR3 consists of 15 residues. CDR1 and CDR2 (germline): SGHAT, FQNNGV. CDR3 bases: TGTGCCAGCAGCTCCTCCATCTCCGACGGGAGTGAAGCTTTCTTT. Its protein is CASSSSISDGSEAFF.

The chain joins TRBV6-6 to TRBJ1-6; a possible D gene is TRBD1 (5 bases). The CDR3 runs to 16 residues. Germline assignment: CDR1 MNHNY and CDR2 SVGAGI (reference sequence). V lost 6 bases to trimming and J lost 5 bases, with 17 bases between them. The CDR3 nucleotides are TGTGCCAGCAGGTACAGAACCGGGACGGATAATTCACCCCTCCACTTT. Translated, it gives CASRYRTGTDNSPLHF.

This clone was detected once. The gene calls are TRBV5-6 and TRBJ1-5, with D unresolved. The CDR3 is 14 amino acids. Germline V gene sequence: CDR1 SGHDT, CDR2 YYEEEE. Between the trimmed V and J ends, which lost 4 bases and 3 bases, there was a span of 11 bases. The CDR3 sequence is CASSPGITNQPQHF. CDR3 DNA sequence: TGTGCCAGCAGCCCGGGGATTACCAATCAGCCCCAGCATTTT.

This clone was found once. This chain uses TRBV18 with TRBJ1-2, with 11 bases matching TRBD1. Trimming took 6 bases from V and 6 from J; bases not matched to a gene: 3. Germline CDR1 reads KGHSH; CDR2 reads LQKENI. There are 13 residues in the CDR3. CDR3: CASSPDRGHGYTF. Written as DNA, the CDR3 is TGTGCCAGCTCCCCGGACAGGGGGCATGGCTACACCTTC.

In DNA form, the CDR3 reads TGTGCCAGCAGTGAAGGAGGGGGAGGGGGCGCCGGGCAGCCCCAGCATTTT. This sequence encodes CASSEGGGGGAGQPQHF. This chain joins TRBV2 and TRBJ1-5; 7 bases match TRBD1. The germline V gene has CDR1 SNHLY and CDR2 FYNNEI. V dropped 1 base and J dropped 7; count of bases not matched to a gene: 13. The CDR3 covers 17 residues.